These T cell receptor beta chains were read from a single sample in a study of regulatory T cells in long-lasting Graves disease. TCRdb ran MiXCR on the multiplex PCR reads and lists one entry per CDR3 protein. The table lists around 250,000 distinct CDR3 sequences, roughly 18% of them singletons. Sequenced here: peripheral blood mononuclear cells (PBMCs), sampled at new diagnosis, from a patient treated with antithyroid drugs. These receptor sequences come from a female donor with Graves disease. Both conserved end residues are part of each CDR3. D genes are given only for firm matches. Expanded clones get a size class; other rows say once, few or many, or leave the size out.

TRBV7-3	-	many	14	TRBJ2-5	TGTGCCAGCAGCTTAACGGGCCGCCAAGAGACCCAGTACTTC	CASSLTGRQETQYF
TRBV28	-	-	14	TRBJ1-4	TGTGCCAGCACCCCGGGCCTCAAGCGTGAAAAACTGTTTTTT	CASTPGLKREKLFF
TRBV6-1	-	many	16	TRBJ1-5	TGTGCCAGCACCGGACAGACTGTTTATAGCAATCAGCCCCAGCATTTT	CASTGQTVYSNQPQHF
TRBV5-1	-	few	15	TRBJ2-1	TGCGCCAGCAGCTTGGGGGTCCTGACCTACAATGAGCAGTTCTTC	CASSLGVLTYNEQFF
TRBV12-3/TRBV12-4	TRBD1	many	14	TRBJ1-2	TGTGCCAGCAGAAGGGGACAGGGGGGCTATGGCTACACCTTC	CASRRGQGGYGYTF
TRBV7-2	TRBD1	many	15	TRBJ1-2	TGTGCCAGCAGCTCCCAGGGGGGGGGCGTGGCTGGCTACACCTTC	CASSSQGGGVAGYTF
TRBV20-1	TRBD2	many	16	TRBJ2-7	TGCAGTGCTAGATCCGGGACTAGCGGGAGTTGGTACGAGCAGTACTTC	CSARSGTSGSWYEQYF
TRBV19	-	-	12	TRBJ1-4	TGTGCCAGTAGTATTGACGGTGAAAAACTGTTTTTT	CASSIDGEKLFF
TRBV5-5	TRBD2	many	17	TRBJ2-1	TGTGCCAGCAGCCTGGCCCCTCTAGCGGGAGGCTACAATGAGCAGTTCTTC	CASSLAPLAGGYNEQFF
TRBV6-2/TRBV6-3	TRBD1	-	15	TRBJ2-5	TGTGCCAGCAGTTACCTTGGGACAGGACAAGAGACCCAGTACTTC	CASSYLGTGQETQYF
TRBV2	TRBD2	many	16	TRBJ2-7	TGTGCCAGCAACCCGACTAGCGGGAGGGCCGGGTACGAGCAGTACTTC	CASNPTSGRAGYEQYF
TRBV15	-	many	16	TRBJ2-7	TGTGCCACCAGCAGAGCACCGGGCCGAAGGTCCTACGAGCAGTACTTC	CATSRAPGRRSYEQYF
TRBV9	-	many	16	TRBJ2-6	TGTGCCAGCAGCGCCCGACACCTGTCTGGGGCCAACGTCCTGACTTTC	CASSARHLSGANVLTF
TRBV11-2	-	-	14	TRBJ2-2	TGTGCCAGCAGCTTCCAGGGGTATAGCGGGGAGCTGTTTTTT	CASSFQGYSGELFF
TRBV24-1	-	-	14	TRBJ2-5	TGTGCCACCAGTGATCGCAGGGTGGGGGAGACCCAGTACTTC	CATSDRRVGETQYF
TRBV19	-	many	15	TRBJ2-1	TGTGCCAGTAGTCTGAGTTCGACAGGATACAATGAGCAGTTCTTC	CASSLSSTGYNEQFF
TRBV3-1	TRBD1	few	11	TRBJ2-7	TGTGCCACCAGGGGACAGGGCGGGCAGTACTTC	CATRGQGGQYF
TRBV27	-	many	14	TRBJ1-1	TGTGCCAGCAGTCCTCCTTGGCGCCACACTGAAGCTTTCTTT	CASSPPWRHTEAFF
TRBV10-3	-	-	16	TRBJ1-2	TGTGCCATCAGTGAGTCCCCCGCCCTCGTGGACTATGGCTACACCTTC	CAISESPALVDYGYTF
TRBV6-2/TRBV6-3	-	-	13	TRBJ1-5	TGTGCCAGCAGTGTATCAGGGTTTCGGCCCCAGCATTTT	CASSVSGFRPQHF
TRBV6-1	TRBD1	many	14	TRBJ2-6	TGTGCCAGCATAAGGGGGCCCGGGGCCAACGTCCTGACTTTC	CASIRGPGANVLTF
TRBV7-6	-	once	12	TRBJ1-2	TGTGCCAGCAGCTTAGGGAGGGATGGCTACACCTTC	CASSLGRDGYTF
TRBV6-1	-	many	15	TRBJ2-2	TGTGCCAGCAGTGAAAAGAAGTCAGGGACCGGGGAGCTGTTTTTT	CASSEKKSGTGELFF
TRBV27	-	-	16	TRBJ2-1	TGTGCCAGCAGTTTAGATAGAGATTGGGCAGACAATGAGCAGTTCTTC	CASSLDRDWADNEQFF
TRBV10-3	TRBD1	many	13	TRBJ2-5	TGTGCCAGTTCCACAGGGGTCCAAGAGACCCAGTACTTC	CASSTGVQETQYF
TRBV2	-	many	15	TRBJ2-1	TGTGCCAGCAGTGAAGCGACAGGCTCCTACAATGAGCAGTTCTTC	CASSEATGSYNEQFF
TRBV6-5	-	-	12	TRBJ2-5	TGTGCCAGCAGTTACCCTGAGGGGACCCAGTACTTC	CASSYPEGTQYF
TRBV2	TRBD2	many	17	TRBJ2-2	TGTGCCAGCAGGCCCACTAGCGGGAGGCCTAACACCGGGGAGCTGTTTTTT	CASRPTSGRPNTGELFF
TRBV30	-	many	12	TRBJ2-5	TGTGCCTGGATCCAGCCTCCAGAGACCCAGTACTTC	CAWIQPPETQYF
TRBV6-1	-	many	14	TRBJ2-2	TGTGCCAGCAGTCTTCACTTGTACACCGGGGAGCTGTTTTTT	CASSLHLYTGELFF
TRBV6-4	TRBD2	few	14	TRBJ2-1	TGTGCCAGCAGTGATGCGGGAGGGAACAATGAGCAGTTCTTC	CASSDAGGNNEQFF
TRBV7-9	TRBD1	many	17	TRBJ2-2	TGTGCCAGCAGCTTACAAAGAGGGACAGCGAACACCGGGGAGCTGTTTTTT	CASSLQRGTANTGELFF
TRBV5-6	-	-	14	TRBJ2-7	TGTGCCAGCAGCTTTGGAGGGGACTCCTACGAGCAGTACTTC	CASSFGGDSYEQYF
TRBV5-6	-	many	14	TRBJ1-1	TGTGCCAGCAGCCCCCTCGGACAGAACACTGAAGCTTTCTTT	CASSPLGQNTEAFF
TRBV20-1	-	many	12	TRBJ2-2	TGCAGTGCAGACAGGCGCACCGGGGAGCTGTTTTTT	CSADRRTGELFF
TRBV7-2	-	few	13	TRBJ1-4	TGTGTCACCGGTCCACCGGGTGGTGAAAAACTGTTTTTT	CVTGPPGGEKLFF
TRBV6-5	TRBD2	many	18	TRBJ2-5	TGTGCCAGCAGTTACTCCTCCACTAGCGGGAGCTACAAAGAGACCCAGTACTTC	CASSYSSTSGSYKETQYF
TRBV3-1	-	-	16	TRBJ1-2	TGTGCCAGCAGCCATACCGGTGGGGGCGGAAGTATAGGCTACACCTTC	CASSHTGGGGSIGYTF
TRBV20-1	TRBD2	-	14	TRBJ2-5	TGCAGTGCTAGGATAGGCGGGAGATCTGAGACCCAGTACTTC	CSARIGGRSETQYF
TRBV4-1	-	-	16	TRBJ2-3	TGCGCCAGCAGCCAAGAGTGGCCGGCCTCGGCGGATACGCAGTATTTT	CASSQEWPASADTQYF
TRBV4-3	-	many	15	TRBJ1-1	TGCGCCAGCAGCCAAGTTCAGACAATGAGCACTGAAGCTTTCTTT	CASSQVQTMSTEAFF
TRBV12-3/TRBV12-4	TRBD1	once	14	TRBJ1-2	TGTGCCAGCAGCGGGCGCAGGGGGCGACATGGCTACACCTTC	CASSGRRGRHGYTF
TRBV3-1	-	many	13	TRBJ1-6	TGTGCCAGCAGCCAGAAGACGGTTTCACCCCTCCACTTT	CASSQKTVSPLHF
TRBV10-2	-	few	14	TRBJ1-5	TGCGCCAGCAAGAGGGGGGCAGGGGAACAGCCCCAGCATTTT	CASKRGAGEQPQHF
TRBV4-1	TRBD2	few	16	TRBJ2-7	TGCGCCAGCAGCCTCCTCCTAGCGGGAGAATCCTACGAGCAGTACTTC	CASSLLLAGESYEQYF
TRBV2	-	many	14	TRBJ2-2	TGTGCCAGCAGTGGACCGGGACGAACCGGGGAGCTGTTTTTT	CASSGPGRTGELFF
TRBV18	-	many	12	TRBJ2-5	TGTGCCAGCTCTCCCGTAAGGGAGACCCAGTACTTC	CASSPVRETQYF
TRBV27	TRBD2	many	16	TRBJ2-3	TGTGCCAGCAGTTCTCTCGCGGGAGGGGGCACAGATACGCAGTATTTT	CASSSLAGGGTDTQYF
TRBV5-4	-	-	16	TRBJ2-7	TGTGCCAGCAGCCGTAGGAGTCGGGACTTATCCTACGAGCAGTACTTC	CASSRRSRDLSYEQYF
TRBV11-3	-	many	15	TRBJ1-1	TGTGCCAGCAGCTCCCGGCGGGCTTCGAACACTGAAGCTTTCTTT	CASSSRRASNTEAFF
TRBV20-1	TRBD1	-	11	TRBJ2-7	TGCAGAGCAGGGGGCCCCTACGAGCAGTACTTC	CRAGGPYEQYF
TRBV3-1	-	many	14	TRBJ1-1	TGTGCCAGCAGCCCAGGTTTTGGGAACACTGAAGCTTTCTTT	CASSPGFGNTEAFF
TRBV20-1	-	many	15	TRBJ2-7	TGCAGTGCTAGAGATCCCCAGGAGAGTTACTACGAGCAGTACTTC	CSARDPQESYYEQYF
TRBV18	-	many	13	TRBJ1-1	TGTGCCAGCCTCACCTCCGAGAACACTGAAGCTTTCTTT	CASLTSENTEAFF
TRBV3-1	TRBD2	many	14	TRBJ2-1	TGTGCCAGCAGCCAAGCGGGAGGGCCTTTGGTGCAGTTCTTC	CASSQAGGPLVQFF